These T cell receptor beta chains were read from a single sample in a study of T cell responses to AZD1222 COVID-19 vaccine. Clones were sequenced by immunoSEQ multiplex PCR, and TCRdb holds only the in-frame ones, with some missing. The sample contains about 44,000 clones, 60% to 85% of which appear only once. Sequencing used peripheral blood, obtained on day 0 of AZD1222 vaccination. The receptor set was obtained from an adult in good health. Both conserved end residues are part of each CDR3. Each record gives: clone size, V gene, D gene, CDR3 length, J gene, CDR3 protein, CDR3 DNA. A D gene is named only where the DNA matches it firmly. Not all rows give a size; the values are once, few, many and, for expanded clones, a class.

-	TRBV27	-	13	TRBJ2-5	CASSPPTSLTQYF	TGTGCCAGCAGTCCTCCCACCTCGCTGACCCAGTACTTC
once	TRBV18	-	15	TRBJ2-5	CASSPNVQGPETQYF	TGTGCCAGCTCACCAAACGTTCAGGGGCCGGAGACCCAGTACTTC
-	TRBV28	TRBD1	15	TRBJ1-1	CASSLIQGANTEAFF	TGTGCCAGCAGTTTGATACAGGGGGCGAACACTGAAGCTTTCTTT
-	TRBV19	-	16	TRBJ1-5	CASTGTPGYSNQPQHF	TGTGCCAGTACCGGGACCCCGGGATATAGCAATCAGCCCCAGCATTTT
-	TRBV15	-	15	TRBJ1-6	CATAGGSSYNSPLHF	TGTGCCACCGCCGGAGGGAGCTCCTATAATTCACCCCTCCACTTT
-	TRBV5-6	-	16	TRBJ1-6	CASFVWGRPYNSPLHF	TGTGCCAGTTTTGTATGGGGAAGACCCTATAATTCACCCCTCCACTTT
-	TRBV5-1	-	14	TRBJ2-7	CASSLVQGAYEQYF	TGCGCCAGCAGCTTGGTACAGGGCGCCTACGAGCAGTACTTC
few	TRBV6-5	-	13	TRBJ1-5	CASSGTWDQPQHF	TGTGCCAGCAGCGGGACTTGGGATCAGCCCCAGCATTTT
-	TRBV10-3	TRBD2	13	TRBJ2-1	CAINPGGYNEQFF	TGTGCCATCAATCCGGGGGGGTACAATGAGCAGTTCTTC
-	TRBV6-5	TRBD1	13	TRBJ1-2	CATLGQAVDGYTF	TGTGCCACCCTAGGACAGGCCGTGGATGGCTACACCTTC
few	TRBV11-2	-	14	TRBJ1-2	CASSSLGGARGYTF	TGTGCCAGCAGCTCGCTGGGGGGGGCGCGGGGCTACACCTTC
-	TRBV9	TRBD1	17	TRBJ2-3	CASSRLSGQGAADTQYF	TGTGCCAGCAGCAGACTATCGGGACAGGGGGCTGCAGATACGCAGTATTTT
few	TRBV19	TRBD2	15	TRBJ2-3	CASSIQRGGSDTQYF	TGTGCCAGTAGTATTCAGCGGGGGGGGTCAGATACGCAGTATTTT
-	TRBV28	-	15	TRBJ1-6	CASLRRDSYNSPLHF	TGTGCCAGCCTCCGAAGGGACTCCTATAATTCACCCCTCCACTTT
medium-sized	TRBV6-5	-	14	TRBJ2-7	CASTPHGQGNEQYF	TGTGCCAGCACCCCCCACGGTCAGGGCAACGAGCAGTACTTC
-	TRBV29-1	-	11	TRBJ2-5	CSVGIQETQYF	TGCAGCGTTGGTATCCAAGAGACCCAGTACTTC
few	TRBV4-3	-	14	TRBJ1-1	CASSQGIGNTEAFF	TGCGCCAGCAGCCAAGGGATTGGGAACACTGAAGCTTTCTTT
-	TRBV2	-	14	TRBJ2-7	CASSRGPPPGEQYF	TGTGCCAGCAGCCGGGGACCCCCTCCGGGCGAGCAGTACTTC
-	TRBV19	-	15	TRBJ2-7	CASSIGWSSRNEQYF	TGTGCCAGTAGTATAGGGTGGAGCAGTAGGAACGAGCAGTACTTC
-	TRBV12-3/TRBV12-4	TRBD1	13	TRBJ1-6	CASSTGTDSPLHF	TGTGCCAGCAGCACAGGGACAGATTCACCCCTCCACTTT
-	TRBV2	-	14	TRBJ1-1	CASIDPALGAEAFF	TGTGCCAGCATCGACCCGGCCCTTGGGGCTGAAGCTTTCTTT
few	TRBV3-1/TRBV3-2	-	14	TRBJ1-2	CASSHLTDLGGYTF	TGTGCCAGCAGCCACCTGACAGACCTTGGAGGCTACACCTTC
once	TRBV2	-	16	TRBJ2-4	CASSPPGWYLKNIQYF	TGTGCCAGCAGCCCGCCAGGCTGGTATCTCAAAAACATTCAGTACTTC
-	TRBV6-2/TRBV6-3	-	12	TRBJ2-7	CASSYSGTKQYF	TGTGCCAGCAGTTACTCCGGAACAAAGCAGTACTTC
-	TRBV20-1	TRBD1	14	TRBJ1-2	CSASGGQGNYGYTF	TGCAGTGCTAGTGGGGGACAGGGTAACTATGGCTACACCTTC
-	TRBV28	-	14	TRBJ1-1	CASRPSMGDTEAFF	TGTGCCAGCAGACCCTCCATGGGGGACACTGAAGCTTTCTTT
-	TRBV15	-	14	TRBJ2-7	CATSRDLGSYEQYF	TGTGCCACCAGCAGAGATCTCGGTAGCTACGAGCAGTACTTC
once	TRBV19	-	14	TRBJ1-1	CASNWGVGNTEAFF	TGTGCCAGTAACTGGGGGGTCGGGAACACTGAAGCTTTCTTT
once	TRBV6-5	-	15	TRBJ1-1	CASSYSYARGTEAFF	TGTGCCAGCAGTTACTCCTATGCCAGGGGCACTGAAGCTTTCTTT
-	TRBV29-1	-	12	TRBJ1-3	CSVETDSNTIYF	TGCAGCGTTGAAACGGACTCAAACACCATATATTTT
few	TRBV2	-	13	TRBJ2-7	CASRWDFIYEQYF	TGTGCCAGCAGATGGGACTTCATCTACGAGCAGTACTTC
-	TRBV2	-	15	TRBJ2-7	CASSVNRGASYEQYF	TGTGCCAGCAGTGTCAACCGGGGGGCCTCCTACGAGCAGTACTTC
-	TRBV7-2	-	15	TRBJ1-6	CASSLVRSGTSPLHF	TGTGCCAGCAGCTTAGTTCGGTCTGGGACTTCACCCCTCCACTTT
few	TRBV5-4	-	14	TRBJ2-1	CASSPYPGHNEQFF	TGTGCCAGCAGCCCATATCCGGGGCACAATGAGCAGTTCTTC
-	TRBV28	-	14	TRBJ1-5	CASSLRQGHQPQHF	TGTGCCAGCAGTTTAAGGCAGGGGCATCAGCCCCAGCATTTT
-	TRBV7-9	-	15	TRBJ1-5	CASSPGGNSNQPQHF	TGTGCCAGCAGCCCGGGGGGAAATAGCAATCAGCCCCAGCATTTT
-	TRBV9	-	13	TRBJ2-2	CASSISPTGELFF	TGTGCCAGCAGCATTAGCCCTACCGGGGAGCTGTTTTTT
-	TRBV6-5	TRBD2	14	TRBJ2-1	CASQLAGGRNEQFF	TGTGCCAGCCAGCTAGCGGGGGGGCGCAATGAGCAGTTCTTC
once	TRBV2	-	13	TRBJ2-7	CASSDGSSYEQYF	TGTGCCAGCAGTGACGGGAGCTCCTACGAGCAGTACTTC
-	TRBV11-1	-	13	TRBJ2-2	CASSLDRTGELFF	TGTGCCAGCAGCTTAGATCGCACCGGGGAGCTGTTTTTT
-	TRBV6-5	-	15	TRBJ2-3	CASSYSISAMVTQYF	TGTGCCAGCAGTTACTCGATTTCGGCCATGGTTACGCAGTATTTT
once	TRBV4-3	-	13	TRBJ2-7	CASSQGLGYEQYF	TGCGCCAGCAGCCAAGGGTTGGGTTACGAGCAGTACTTC
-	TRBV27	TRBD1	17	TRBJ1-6	CASSLRTGSSYNSPLHF	TGTGCCAGCAGTTTAAGGACAGGGAGCTCCTATAATTCACCCCTCCACTTT
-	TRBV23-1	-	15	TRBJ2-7	CASSLGGHLSYEQYF	TGCGCCAGCAGTCTTGGGGGACACCTTTCCTACGAGCAGTACTTC
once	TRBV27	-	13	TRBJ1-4	CASARSGNEKLFF	TGTGCCAGCGCCAGGTCGGGGAATGAAAAACTGTTTTTT
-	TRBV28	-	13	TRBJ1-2	CASSLGADLGYTF	TGTGCCAGCAGTTTGGGGGCCGATCTCGGCTACACCTTC
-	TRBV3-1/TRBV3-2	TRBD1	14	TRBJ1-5	CASSPRDRDGPQHF	TGTGCCAGCAGTCCCCGGGACAGGGACGGGCCCCAGCATTTT
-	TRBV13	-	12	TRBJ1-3	CASSAGGNTIYF	TGTGCCAGCAGCGCAGGGGGAAACACCATATATTTT
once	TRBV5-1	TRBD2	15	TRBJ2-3	CASSLGTTLTDTQYF	TGCGCCAGCAGCTTAGGGACTACCCTCACAGATACGCAGTATTTT
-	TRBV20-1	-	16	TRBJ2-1	CSASPLRGAPYNEQFF	TGCAGTGCTAGTCCACTCAGGGGGGCCCCCTACAATGAGCAGTTCTTC